These T cell receptor beta chains were read from a single sample in a study of T cells expressing NK-cell markers. TCRdb reworked the 5' RACE reads into one entry per CDR3 protein, no DNA. In total, the table holds 440,000 or so distinct CDR3 sequences. Sequencing was done on a sample of blood T cells: a sorted CD56 or NKG2C T cell subset, CD4+ or CD8+ T cells, or bulk PBMC T cells (not recorded which). The origin of the receptors is a woman between 18 and 70 years old in good health. The CDR3 runs from the conserved cysteine through the conserved F or W.

j_call v_call cdr3_aa
TRBJ1-2 TRBV19 CASSHPGHTGNYGYTF
TRBJ2-7 TRBV7-9 CASSHKGRPYEQYF
TRBJ1-1 TRBV18 CASSPPTRGPRLNTEAFF
TRBJ2-6 TRBV12-3/TRBV12-4 CASRDSYSGANVLTF
TRBJ1-4 TRBV7-9 CASSLSVGTSVYEKLFF
TRBJ1-4 TRBV6-1 CASSRGGSTDEKLFF
TRBJ1-3 TRBV12-3/TRBV12-4 CASSARGWGNTIYF
TRBJ2-3 TRBV20-1 CSASGVGTQGHTQYF
TRBJ2-1 TRBV5-1 CASSLAAGTSGRNEQFF
TRBJ1-1 TRBV3-1 CASSQSSGGPAFF
TRBJ1-1 TRBV5-1 CASSGGGQGPPTEAFF
TRBJ2-1 TRBV2 CASRPRGTTYNEQFF
TRBJ1-2 TRBV27 CASRDRGRENGYTF
TRBJ1-5 TRBV20-1 CSAREGQKRSEPQHF
TRBJ1-6 TRBV5-1 CASSLDRVFSDNSPLHF
TRBJ2-3 TRBV7-3 CASSLSHYYPGGDTQYF
TRBJ2-1 TRBV4-3 CASSQDYTVRRKFF
TRBJ1-2 TRBV9 CASSVGTESYGYTF
TRBJ2-2 TRBV6-2/TRBV6-3 CASSWLADTGELFF
TRBJ1-1 TRBV20-1 CSARKQGVAFF
TRBJ1-1 TRBV6-5 CASSYRGGLNTEAFF
TRBJ2-1 TRBV11-3 CASSLEGAVREQFF
TRBJ2-3 TRBV10-2 CASSELTSGLTDTQYF
TRBJ1-1 TRBV6-5 CASSYSAGVWTEAFF
TRBJ2-7 TRBV6-1 CASRPDRVEGGEQYF